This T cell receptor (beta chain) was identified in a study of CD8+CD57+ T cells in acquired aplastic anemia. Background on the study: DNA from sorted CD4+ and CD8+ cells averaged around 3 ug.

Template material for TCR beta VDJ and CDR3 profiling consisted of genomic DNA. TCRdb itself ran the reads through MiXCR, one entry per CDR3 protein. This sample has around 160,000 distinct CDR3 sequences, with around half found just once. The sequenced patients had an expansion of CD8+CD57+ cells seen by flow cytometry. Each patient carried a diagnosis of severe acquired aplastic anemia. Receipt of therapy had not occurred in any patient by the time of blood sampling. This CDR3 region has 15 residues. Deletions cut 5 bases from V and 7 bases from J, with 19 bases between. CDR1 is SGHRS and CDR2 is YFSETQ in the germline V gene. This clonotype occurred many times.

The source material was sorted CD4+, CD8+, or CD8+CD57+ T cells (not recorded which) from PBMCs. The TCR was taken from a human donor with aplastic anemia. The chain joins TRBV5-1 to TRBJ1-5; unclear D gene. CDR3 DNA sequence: TGCGCCAGCAGTTCCGAGGGAAGGCGGGAACAGCCCCAGCATTTT. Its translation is CASSSEGRREQPQHF.